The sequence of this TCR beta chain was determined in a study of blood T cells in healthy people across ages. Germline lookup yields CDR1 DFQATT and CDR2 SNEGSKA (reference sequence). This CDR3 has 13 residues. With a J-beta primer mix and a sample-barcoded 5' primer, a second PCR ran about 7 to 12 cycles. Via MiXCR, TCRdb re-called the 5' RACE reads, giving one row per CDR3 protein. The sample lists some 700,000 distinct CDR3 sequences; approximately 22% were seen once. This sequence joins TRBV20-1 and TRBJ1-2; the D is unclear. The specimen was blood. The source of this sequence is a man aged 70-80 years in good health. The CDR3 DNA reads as TGCTCCGAAGGGTCGGTACCCGACTATGGCTACACCTTC. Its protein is CSEGSVPDYGYTF.